This TCR beta chain originates from a study of blood T cell repertoires in COVID-19 (dated by TCRdb to 2018 to 2020). Background on the whole study: Samples covering the acute and convalescent phases of COVID-19 were provided by collaborators in the United States, Italy and Spain. The material from the prospective study consisted of cDNA or gDNA derived from T cells, B-cell-depleted T cells, or PBMCs. Where HLA class I and class II types were available, the types were taken from metadata supplied by the sample provider, not from assay-based typing. Samples came from the ongoing ImmuneRACE study (first 160 participants) plus 1,254 subjects from 6 global collaborators. Deeply sampled blood TCRbeta repertoires from subjects exposed to, actively infected with, or recovered from COVID-19 were included in the dataset. The repertoires were released in a freely available public database meant as a resource for research on the immune response to SARS-CoV-2. Sample metadata almost always included a de-identified subject ID, COVID-19 status, age in years and sex.

As for this clone: Its specific antigen is unknown. Base qualities are not at hand, and no much larger clone is one base apart.

TCRbeta CDR3 regions were amplified from genomic DNA using the immunoSEQ Assay, a bias-controlled multiplex PCR. As for how the authors treated the data: The number of nucleated cells in each sample was estimated from the amplification of reference gene primers within the assay. To quantify the absolute abundance of each unique TCRbeta CDR3 rearrangement, sequence reads were collapsed and filtered. For each sample, productive Simpson clonality was calculated as the square root of Simpson's diversity index across productive rearrangements. TCRdb re-hosts the immuneACCESS table, in-frame sequences only. Its copies lack some clones; in the studies checked, an unresolved V gene accounts for under half of them, and the cause for the rest is not known. V and J calls and clone size are copied from that table; D and trimming were computed from the DNA. The sample table records about 260,000 clones; about 88% of these occur just once. The ten largest make up under 4.5% of the sample.

What the study reported, not specific to this receptor: The quantity of clinical and demographic metadata differed by source and by participant and was supplied without curation.

Taken from cysteine to phenylalanine, the CDR3 has 14 residues. Only the CDR3 DNA stays, 42 bases, in frame from base 1. Based on the germline V gene (reference sequence), the CDR1 and CDR2 sequences are PRHDT and FYEKMQ. V loses 5 bases at its end and J loses 9 bases; junction bases beyond the gene matches: 9. Samples from volunteer blood donors who had recovered from COVID-19 were contributed by a second Seattle source. Collaborating institutions collected whole blood in K2EDTA tubes following their own protocols. For TCRbeta analysis, collaborator samples were shipped as frozen whole blood, as isolated PBMCs, or as DNA extracted from either sample type.

The sequenced material came from peripheral blood. The chain joins TRBV13 to TRBJ1-5; 8 central nucleotides agree with TRBD1. This receptor was obtained from a man aged 55 to 70 who had recovered from COVID-19. The CDR3: CASSTRTGRSPQHF. Read as DNA, the sequence is TGTGCCAGCAGCACTCGGACAGGGAGGTCGCCCCAGCATTTT.